Below are 17 T cell receptor beta chains sequenced from a single sample in a study of a mutant IDH1 vaccine in newly diagnosed glioma. Antigens of these TCRs are unknown. The sample's time point: week 35, safety follow-up. The content of each vaccine dose was 300 ug of mutant IDH1 20-mer peptide, and topical imiquimod accompanied it. Only in-frame clones appear in the TCRdb table, and some are missing; sequencing was by immunoSEQ multiplex PCR. The data hold about 54,000 clones, with 80% to 90% observed a single time. The sample was PBMCs, taken from a glioma patient whose treatment included an IDH1 peptide vaccine. The receptor set was obtained from a woman aged 18-29 years with glioma.

A single count supports this clone. The genes are TRBV9 and TRBJ2-1; perhaps D is TRBD1 or TRBD2 (6 bases each). The CDR3 length is 17 residues. Per germline, CDR1 SGDLS and CDR2 YYNGEE. Trimming pared 1 base from V and 5 bases from J, leaving 19 bases between. CDR3 DNA: TGTGCCAGCAGCGTATTCTTGATGGGGGGCTCGGACAATGAGCAGTTCTTC. Encoded protein: CASSVFLMGGSDNEQFF.

CDR3 sequence reads: CASSPQGRHTTDTQYF. The DNA for the CDR3 is TGTGCCAGTAGTCCGCAGGGGCGACATACCACAGATACGCAGTATTTT. V gene TRBV19 combines with J gene TRBJ2-3; a weak D match, TRBD1 (6 bases). The germline V and J ends were trimmed by 5 bases and 2 bases, with 17 bases remaining between them. The CDR3 covers 16 residues. Germline V gives CDR1 LNHDA, CDR2 SQIVND (reference sequence).

The chain links TRBV11-2 to TRBJ1-1; maybe TRBD1 (5 bases). The V gene's germline CDR1 is SGHAT and CDR2 FQNNGV. V was clipped by 5 bases and J by 0 bases, with 10 bases between them. The CDR3 has 14 residues. The CDR3 DNA sequence: TGTGCCAGCAGCCTGGGACGTCTGAACACTGAAGCTTTCTTT. It yields the protein CASSLGRLNTEAFF.

This clone was recorded once. This chain links TRBV6-1 with TRBJ2-7, with D possibly TRBD1 on 6 matching bases. The CDR3 spans 12 residues. V was clipped by 6 bases and J by 6 bases, with 12 bases between them. Germline V gene data show CDR1 as MNHNS and CDR2 as SASEGT. In nucleotides, the CDR3 is TGTGCCAGCAGGGACAACAGGGTCGAGCAGTACTTC. Translated, it gives CASRDNRVEQYF.

This chain uses TRBV5-1 with TRBJ1-4; 7 bases fit TRBD1. The CDR3 consists of 15 residues. CDR1 SGHRS and CDR2 YFSETQ come from the germline V gene. Trimming at V came to 4 bases and at J to 1 base, leaving 4 bases not matched to a gene. The CDR3: CASSGYRGTNEKLFF. The CDR3 DNA sequence: TGCGCCAGCAGCGGGTACAGGGGAACTAATGAAAAACTGTTTTTT.

The chain links TRBV9 to TRBJ1-6, with TRBD1 matching over 7 bases. Trimming cost V 3 bases and J 7 bases; bases outside gene matches: 1. CDR1 and CDR2 (germline): SGDLS, YYNGEE. CDR3 length: 13 amino acids. The CDR3, as DNA: TGTGCCAGCAGCGCAGGGGGGAATTCACCCCTCCACTTT. It codes for CASSAGGNSPLHF.

The J gene is TRBJ2-7, the V gene TRBV10-3; D tentatively fits TRBD1 or TRBD2 (6 bases each). Looked up from germline, CDR1 is ENHRY and CDR2 is SYGVKD. This CDR3 has 16 amino acids. Trimming took 0 bases from V and 0 from J, leaving 12 bases between them. The CDR3 DNA follows: TGTGCCATCAGTGAGTCGGGGGGCAGCTACTCCTACGAGCAGTACTTC. It codes for CAISESGGSYSYEQYF.

The chain recombines TRBV13 with TRBJ2-7; D possibly uses TRBD1 or TRBD2 (7 bases each). With 3 bases removed from V and 3 bases from J, the gap between germline ends came to 12 bases. The CDR3 length is 14 residues. Looked up from germline, CDR1 is PRHDT and CDR2 is FYEKMQ (reference sequence). The CDR3 spells CASSFGRGGYEQYF. The CDR3 region has the DNA TGTGCCAGCAGCTTCGGCAGGGGGGGCTACGAGCAGTACTTC.

This clone has a single count. The chain uses TRBV6-5 and TRBJ2-1; TRBD2 matches at 7 bases. Germline V lookup: CDR1 MNHEY, CDR2 SVGAGI. V lost 1 base to trimming and J lost 0 bases; unmatched junction nucleotides: 3. This CDR3 has 16 residues. CDR3 amino acids: CASSYWGGSSYNEQFF. DNA of the CDR3: TGTGCCAGCAGTTACTGGGGGGGTTCCTCCTACAATGAGCAGTTCTTC.

The rearrangement joins TRBV7-8 to TRBJ2-1; no clear D gene. V was shortened by 5 bases and J by 6 bases, with 17 bases between the two germline ends. The CDR3 sequence is 15 residues long. Germline values: CDR1 SGHVS, CDR2 FQNEAQ. The CDR3 DNA follows: TGTGCCAGCAGCCCCGGTTTCGGGTTCGGCAATGAGCAGTTCTTC. It codes for CASSPGFGFGNEQFF.

This clone was counted once. The J gene is TRBJ1-3, the V gene TRBV6-5, with D uncertain. The CDR3 runs 12 residues. Trimming cost V 4 bases and J 3 bases, with 4 bases left between them. Germline CDR1 and CDR2: MNHEY and SVGAGI. CDR3 sequence: CASSFGGNTIYF. In DNA form, the CDR3 reads TGTGCCAGCAGTTTCGGTGGAAACACCATATATTTT.

V gene TRBV7-9 combines with J gene TRBJ2-5; D call uncertain. Trimming pared 2 bases from V and 2 bases from J, leaving 3 bases between. This CDR3 comprises 12 residues. CDR1 is SEHNR, CDR2 FQNEAQ, per germline (reference sequence). The DNA for the CDR3 is TGTGCCAGCAGCTTAAGGCAAGAGACCCAGTACTTC. Its translation is CASSLRQETQYF. The full variable domain, completed using reference TRBV7-9 and TRBJ2-5, is DTGVSQNPRHKITKRGQNVTFRCDPISEHNRLYWYRQTLGQGPEFLTYFQNEAQLEKSRLLSDRFSAERPKGSFSTLEIQRTEQGDSAMYLCASSLRQETQYFGPGTRLLVL.

The table lists this clone with a few counts. CDR3 DNA: TGTGCCAGCAGCTTAGGGCAGCAAGAGACCCAGTACTTC. Protein product: CASSLGQQETQYF. The chain couples TRBV7-3 to TRBJ2-5, with D hard to call. V was trimmed by 2 bases and J by 2 bases, leaving 6 bases between them. There are 13 residues in the CDR3. CDR1 and CDR2 from the germline V gene are SGHTA and FQGTGA.

The chain links TRBV5-1 to TRBJ2-7, with a weak D call TRBD1 (6 bases). V was pared by 4 bases and J by 0 bases, with 20 bases between. Per germline, CDR1 SGHRS and CDR2 YFSETQ. The CDR3 runs 17 residues. The CDR3 spells CASSLGQSWRGSYEQYF. CDR3 sequence (DNA): TGCGCCAGCAGCCTTGGACAGTCGTGGAGAGGCTCCTACGAGCAGTACTTC. Using reference TRBV5-1 and TRBJ2-7 for the parts outside the CDR3, the full variable domain is KAGVTQTPRYLIKTRGQQVTLSCSPISGHRSVSWYQQTPGQGLQFLFEYFSETQRNKGNFPGRFSGRQFSNSRSEMNVSTLELGDSALYLCASSLGQSWRGSYEQYFGPGTRLTVT.

This clone has more than one count but fewer than ten. CDR3 DNA: TGTGCCAGTCAACAGGCTAACAGGGGCCGTAGCAATCAGCCCCAGCATTTT. It specifies CASQQANRGRSNQPQHF. This rearrangement joins TRBV27 to TRBJ1-5, with 7 bases aligning to TRBD1. Germline assignment: CDR1 MNHEY and CDR2 SMNVEV (reference sequence). The V gene end was trimmed by 9 bases and the J gene end by 0 bases; junction bases not matched to a gene: 14. The CDR3 length is 17 residues.

In nucleotides, the CDR3 is TGCGCCAGCAGCCAAGGCGACAGGGGGTATGAGCAGTTCTTC. Its protein is CASSQGDRGYEQFF. This chain connects TRBV4-1 to TRBJ2-1; 9 positions match TRBD1. The trim removed 1 base at V and 8 bases at J, leaving 3 bases unmatched. Germline CDR1 and CDR2: MGHRA and YSYEKL. CDR3 length: 14 residues.

V and J are TRBV6-4 and TRBJ1-2; 9 positions agree with TRBD1. Germline CDR1 is MRHNA and CDR2 is SNTAGT. There are 15 residues in the CDR3. V lost 3 bases and J lost 4; bases outside the gene matches: 6. The CDR3 nucleotides are TGTGCCAGCAGTGAGAGGACAGGGGTCCGCTATGGCTACACCTTC. It yields the protein CASSERTGVRYGYTF.